A single sample gave rise to the 8 T cell receptor beta chains below, sequenced in a study of blood T cell repertoires in COVID-19. Repertoires were generated with immunoSEQ multiplex PCR, while TCRdb's copy carries only in-frame clones and drops some. The profile covers under 300,000 clones, with 75% to 95% appearing a single time and approximately 2% taken by the ten largest. The sequenced sample was PBMCs or T cells enriched from blood (not recorded which). These receptors were obtained from a woman under 30 who had recovered from COVID-19.

The chain has TRBV7-2 and TRBJ2-7; the match to TRBD1 covers 7 bases. With 5 bases clipped from V and 3 bases from J, the junction kept 10 bases outside the gene matches. Germline CDR1 is SGHTA and CDR2 is FQGNSA. This CDR3 contains 15 residues. CDR3 sequence reads: CASSPGQATIYEQYF. DNA for the CDR3: TGTGCCAGCAGCCCAGGACAGGCTACCATCTACGAGCAGTACTTC. The whole variable domain, remainder taken from reference TRBV7-2 and TRBJ2-7, is GAGVSQSPSNKVTEKGKDVELRCDPISGHTALYWYRQSLGQGLEFLIYFQGNSAPDKSGLPSDRFSAERTGGSVSTLTIQRTQQEDSAVYLCASSPGQATIYEQYFGPGTRLTVT.

The table lists this clone with a count of one. The sample carries other DNA sequences with the same CDR3. J is TRBJ1-1 and V is TRBV6-5; D possibly corresponds to TRBD1 (5 bases). The germline V gene has CDR1 MNHEY and CDR2 SVGAGI. The germline V and J ends were trimmed by 7 bases and 1 base, with 10 bases remaining between them. The CDR3 is 13 amino acids. The CDR3 protein is CASNRGRNTEAFF. CDR3 sequence (DNA): TGTGCCAGCAATCGGGGGAGGAACACTGAAGCTTTCTTT.

This sequence joins TRBV6-2 or TRBV6-3 and TRBJ1-1; 7 bases match TRBD1. This CDR3 has 15 amino acids. Unmatched junction bases numbered 6, after V lost 2 bases and J lost 3 bases. Germline V lookup: CDR1 MNHEY, CDR2 SVGEGT. Written as DNA, the CDR3 is TGTGCCAGCAGTTACAGGGGGCTAGGGTACACTGAAGCTTTCTTT. It yields the protein CASSYRGLGYTEAFF.

This chain joins TRBV7-2 and TRBJ1-2; D is undetermined. Between the trimmed V and J ends, which lost 1 base and 5 bases, there was a span of 11 bases. Looked up from germline, CDR1 is SGHTA and CDR2 is FQGNSA. CDR3 length: 14 amino acids. The CDR3 protein is CASSLEAIGYGYTF. CDR3 coding DNA: TGTGCCAGCAGCTTAGAGGCCATCGGGTATGGCTACACCTTC.

The CDR3 loop reads CASRAGQNTEAFF. CDR3 sequence (DNA): TGTGCCAGCAGGGCCGGACAGAACACTGAAGCTTTCTTT. V is TRBV6-5 and J is TRBJ1-1, with D tentatively TRBD1 (5 bases). This CDR3 spans 13 amino acids. The germline V and J ends were trimmed by 6 bases and 1 base, with 9 bases remaining between them. Germline V gives CDR1 MNHEY, CDR2 SVGAGI.

The chain joins TRBV15 to TRBJ2-1; 9 bases are a match to TRBD2. With 6 bases clipped from V and 4 bases from J, the junction kept 1 base outside the gene matches. CDR3 length: 13 residues. Germline CDR1 and CDR2: LNHNV and YYDKDF (reference sequence). DNA for the CDR3: TGTGCCACCAGGACTAGCGGTTACAATGAGCAGTTCTTC. This gives the protein CATRTSGYNEQFF.

The J gene is TRBJ2-7, the V gene TRBV4-2, with 8 bases lining up with TRBD1. Germline CDR1 is LGHNA and CDR2 is YNFKEQ. J was trimmed by 4 bases and V by 4 bases; bases with no gene match: 6. CDR3 length equals 14 residues. CDR3 DNA: TGTGCCAGCAGCCGTAGACAGGGGCAGTACGAGCAGTACTTC. As protein: CASSRRQGQYEQYF.

The V gene is TRBV15, the J gene TRBJ1-1, with 8 bases that match TRBD1. The J segment lost 3 bases and the V segment lost 9 bases, leaving 9 bases of the junction unmatched. Germline CDR1 and CDR2: LNHNV and YYDKDF (reference sequence). The CDR3 has 14 residues. The DNA of the CDR3 is TGTGCCACAAAGGACAGGGAGGCCGACACTGAAGCTTTCTTT. This translates into CATKDREADTEAFF.